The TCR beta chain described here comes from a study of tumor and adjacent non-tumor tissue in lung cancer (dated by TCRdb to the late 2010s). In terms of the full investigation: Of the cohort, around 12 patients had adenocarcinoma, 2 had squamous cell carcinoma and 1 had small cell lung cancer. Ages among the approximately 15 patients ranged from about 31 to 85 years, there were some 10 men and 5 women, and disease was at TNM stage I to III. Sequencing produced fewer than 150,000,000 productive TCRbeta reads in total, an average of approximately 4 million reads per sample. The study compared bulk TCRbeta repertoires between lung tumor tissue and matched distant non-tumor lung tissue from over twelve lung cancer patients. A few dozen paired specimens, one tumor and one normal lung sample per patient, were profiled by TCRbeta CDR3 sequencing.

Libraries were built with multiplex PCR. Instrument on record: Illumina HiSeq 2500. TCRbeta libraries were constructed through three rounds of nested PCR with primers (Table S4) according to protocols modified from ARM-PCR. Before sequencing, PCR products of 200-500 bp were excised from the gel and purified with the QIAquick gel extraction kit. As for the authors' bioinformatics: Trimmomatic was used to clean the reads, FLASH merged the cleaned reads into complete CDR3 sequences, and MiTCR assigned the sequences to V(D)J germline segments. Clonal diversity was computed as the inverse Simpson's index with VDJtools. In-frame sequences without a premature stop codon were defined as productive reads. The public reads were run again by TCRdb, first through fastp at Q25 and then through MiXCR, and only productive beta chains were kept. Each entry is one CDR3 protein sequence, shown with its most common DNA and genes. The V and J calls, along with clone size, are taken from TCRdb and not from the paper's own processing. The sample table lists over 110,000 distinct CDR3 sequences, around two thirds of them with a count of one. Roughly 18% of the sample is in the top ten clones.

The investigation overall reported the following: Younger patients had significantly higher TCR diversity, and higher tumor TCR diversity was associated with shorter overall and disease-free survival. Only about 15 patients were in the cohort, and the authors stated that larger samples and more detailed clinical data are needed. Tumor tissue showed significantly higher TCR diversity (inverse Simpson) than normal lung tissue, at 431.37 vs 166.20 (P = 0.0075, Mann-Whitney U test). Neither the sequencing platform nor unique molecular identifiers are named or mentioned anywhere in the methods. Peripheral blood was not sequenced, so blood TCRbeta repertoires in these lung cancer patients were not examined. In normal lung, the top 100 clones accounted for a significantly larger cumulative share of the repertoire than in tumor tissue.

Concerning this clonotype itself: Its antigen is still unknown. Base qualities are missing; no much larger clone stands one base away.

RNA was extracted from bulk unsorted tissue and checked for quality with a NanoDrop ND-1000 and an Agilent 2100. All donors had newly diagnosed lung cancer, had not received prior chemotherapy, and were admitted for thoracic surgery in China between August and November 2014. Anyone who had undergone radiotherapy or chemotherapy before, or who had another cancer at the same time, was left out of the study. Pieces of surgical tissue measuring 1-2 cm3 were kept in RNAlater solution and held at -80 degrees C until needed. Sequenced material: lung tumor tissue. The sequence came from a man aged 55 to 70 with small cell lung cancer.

The CDR3 in this case is CSEVFTEAFF. The nucleotide sequence is TGCAGCGAGGTCTTCACTGAAGCTTTCTTT. The rearrangement combines TRBV29-1 with TRBJ1-1; the D gene identity is not certain. The CDR3 spans 10 residues, from the cysteine through the phenylalanine. CDR3 DNA only is kept here, 30 bases in frame from base 1. Trimming removed 7 bases from V and 4 bases from J, leaving 7 bases between the germline ends. CDR1 and CDR2, per the germline V gene, are SQVTM and ANQGSEA.